Listed below are T cell receptor beta chains from one sample, sequenced in a study of shared clonotypes between healthy human individuals. Repertoires were generated with immunoSEQ multiplex PCR, while TCRdb's copy carries only in-frame clones and drops some. Of 2 million or so clones listed, 85% to 95% are singletons. Sequenced material: naive CD8+ T cells sorted from blood. The receptor set was obtained from a young man in good health. The conserved cysteine and the conserved F or W are not part of the CDR3 here.

j_gene: TRBJ2-7; v_gene: TRBV7-2; CDR3aa: ASSLGSLLGSYEQY
j_gene: TRBJ2-7; v_gene: TRBV19; CDR3aa: ASSIGLDYEQY
j_gene: TRBJ2-3; v_gene: TRBV1; CDR3aa: TSGGLAGDTQY
j_gene: TRBJ2-1; v_gene: TRBV2; CDR3aa: ASSDPDTDEQF
j_gene: TRBJ2-7; v_gene: TRBV29-1; CDR3aa: SVGGPETSEQY
j_gene: TRBJ2-2; v_gene: TRBV9; CDR3aa: ASSAEGETGELF
j_gene: TRBJ2-5; v_gene: TRBV9; CDR3aa: ASSVAVLGETQY
j_gene: TRBJ2-1; v_gene: TRBV7-9; CDR3aa: ASSIFPPEGFDEQF
j_gene: TRBJ1-1; v_gene: TRBV4-3; CDR3aa: ASSQDYPYMNTEAF
j_gene: TRBJ2-3; v_gene: TRBV6-5; CDR3aa: ASSYSSSTDTQY